This T cell receptor beta chain was recovered during a study of cytotoxic CD8 clonotypes in ibrutinib-treated CLL. The method was immunoSEQ multiplex PCR; TCRdb's version includes in-frame clones alone and lacks a portion of them. This sample has 110,000 or so clones, with approximately 58% found just once. Concerning this clone itself: Its antigen remains unidentified.

This CDR3 has 14 amino acids. V dropped 4 bases and J dropped 4 bases, with 13 bases sitting between them. From germline, CDR1 is SEHNR and CDR2 FQNEAQ (reference sequence). Study-level results: Clonality went up at ibrutinib response and then declined back toward baseline at progression. Baseline clonality was higher than in age-matched healthy donors and moved in step with circulating CD8+ T-cell counts. Few clonotypes were public, and these shrank or held steady under treatment.

The sequence came from a human donor with chronic lymphocytic leukemia. The sequences come from PBMCs, collected after 24 months of ibrutinib treatment. The J gene is TRBJ2-5, the V gene TRBV7-9; D possibly matches TRBD1 or TRBD2 (5 bases each). The chain's CDR3 is CASSSAPGGETQYF. CDR3 nucleotides: TGTGCCAGCAGCTCCGCCCCTGGGGGAGAGACCCAGTACTTC.